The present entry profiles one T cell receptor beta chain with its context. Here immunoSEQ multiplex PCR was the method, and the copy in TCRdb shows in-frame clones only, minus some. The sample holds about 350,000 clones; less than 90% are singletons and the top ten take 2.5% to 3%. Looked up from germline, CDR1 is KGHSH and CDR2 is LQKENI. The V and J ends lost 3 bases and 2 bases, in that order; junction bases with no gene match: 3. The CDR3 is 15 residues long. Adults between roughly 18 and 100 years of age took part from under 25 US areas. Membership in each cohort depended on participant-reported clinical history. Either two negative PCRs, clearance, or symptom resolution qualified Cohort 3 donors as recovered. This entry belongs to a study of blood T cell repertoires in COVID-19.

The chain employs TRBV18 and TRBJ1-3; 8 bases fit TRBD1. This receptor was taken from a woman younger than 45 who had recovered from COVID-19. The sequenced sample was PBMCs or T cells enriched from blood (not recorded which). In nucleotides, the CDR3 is TGTGCCAGCTCACCGTCACAGGGGGCTGGAAACACCATATATTTT. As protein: CASSPSQGAGNTIYF. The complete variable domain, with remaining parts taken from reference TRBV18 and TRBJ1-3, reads NAGVMQNPRHLVRRRGQEARLRCSPMKGHSHVYWYRQLPEEGLKFMVYLQKENIIDESGMPKERFSAEFPKEGPSILRIQQVVRGDSAAYFCASSPSQGAGNTIYFGEGSWLTVV.